This record covers a single T cell receptor beta chain. The antigen remains unidentified. TCRdb's copy holds only in-frame clones and misses some; the assay was immunoSEQ multiplex PCR. The table lists about 350,000 clones, about 87% of them singletons. This entry is derived from a study of Ad26.COV2.S vaccination and SARS-CoV-2 variants. Treatment given: around 19 received Ad26.COV2.S at low or high dose, single or two shots; roughly five received placebo; per-sample allocation not given. Sample collection was performed on day 63 after the first vaccine or placebo injection. V gave up 2 bases and J gave up 5 bases; unmatched junction bases: 6. The CDR3 runs to 15 residues. Germline-derived CDR1 and CDR2 are LNHDA and SQIVND (reference sequence). Study-level findings and limits: Reportedly, after vaccination the spike-specific CD8+ and CD4+ T cell responses displayed substantial breadth.

The chain joins TRBV19 to TRBJ2-1, with TRBD2 matching over 7 bases. The sequence derives from a person between 18 and 65 years old who received the Ad26.COV2.S COVID-19 vaccine or a placebo. Sequencing used peripheral blood, obtained in a trial of Ad26.COV2.S vaccine versus placebo. For the CDR3, the DNA is TGTGCCAGTAGTATAAGTCGACTAGCTAACAATGAGCAGTTCTTC. This gives the protein CASSISRLANNEQFF.